One and the same sample provided the 12 T cell receptor beta chains below, sequenced in a study of blood T cell repertoires in COVID-19 (dated by TCRdb to the early 2020s). The library was generated by the immunoSEQ multiplex PCR assay. TCRdb mirrors the immuneACCESS table, restricted to in-frame sequences. Some clones are absent from its copies; in checked studies, under half trace to an unresolved V gene, and the reason for the others is unknown. Counted in this sample were some 150,000 clones; approximately 80% of them appeared once. Roughly 4.9% of the sample goes to the ten largest clones. The specimen sequenced was peripheral blood. The receptor source for this set is a human donor in a cohort sampled during active COVID-19.

The rearrangement links TRBV3-1 (or the pseudogene TRBV3-2) to TRBJ1-1; no clear D gene. Germline V gene lookup returns CDR1 LGHDT and CDR2 YNNKEL (reference sequence). The CDR3 runs to 16 residues. Trimming took off 1 base at V and 1 base at J, with 13 bases between the two ends. The CDR3 sequence: CASSQAWSRRNTEAFF. DNA for the CDR3: TGTGCCAGCAGCCAAGCTTGGAGTAGGAGGAACACTGAAGCTTTCTTT.

The chain links TRBV18 to TRBJ2-2; TRBD2 is a possible D gene (5 bases). Germline values: CDR1 KGHSH, CDR2 LQKENI. Trimming removed 5 bases from V and 3 bases from J, with 13 bases in between. This CDR3 spans 15 amino acids. The DNA of the CDR3 is TGTGCCAGCTCAACGGACGGGGTGGACACCGGGGAGCTGTTTTTT. It translates to CASSTDGVDTGELFF.

The genes are TRBV14 and TRBJ2-5; D not resolved. CDR1 and CDR2 (germline): SGHDN, FVKESK. CDR3 size: 12 residues. Trimming took off 2 bases at V and 6 bases at J, with 7 bases between the two ends. DNA for the CDR3: TGTGCCAGCAGCCAATCGACTCAGACCCAGTACTTC. Amino acid sequence: CASSQSTQTQYF.

This clone was picked up one time. The chain combines TRBV7-2 with TRBJ2-1; TRBD1 aligns across 7 bases. CDR1 is SGHTA and CDR2 is FQGNSA in the germline V gene. V trimming: 0 bases; J trimming: 0 bases; junction bases outside the gene matches: 5. The CDR3 contains 17 residues. In DNA, the CDR3 is TGTGCCAGCAGCTTAGCTCCGGGACAGAGCTCCTACAATGAGCAGTTCTTC. Its translation is CASSLAPGQSSYNEQFF.

A single count supports this clone. The rearrangement links TRBV18 to TRBJ2-7; 9 bases are a match to TRBD1. Losses at the gene ends were 4 bases for V and 5 bases for J; bases not matched to a gene: 6. The CDR3 runs to 14 residues. Germline CDR1 is KGHSH and CDR2 is LQKENI. The CDR3 here is CASSRGQGPHEQYV. Written as DNA, the CDR3 is TGTGCCAGCTCACGCGGACAGGGGCCCCACGAGCAGTACGTC.

The sample holds one count of this clone. The V and J genes are TRBV15 and TRBJ2-3; D gene unclear. CDR3 length equals 15 residues. V was clipped by 3 bases and J by 0 bases, with 10 bases between them. Germline CDR1 reads LNHNV; CDR2 reads YYDKDF (reference sequence). DNA for the CDR3: TGTGCCACCAGCAGTGTCTCCCGGAGCACAGATACGCAGTATTTT. Encoded protein: CATSSVSRSTDTQYF.

The chain joins TRBV19 to TRBJ1-3; D unresolved. Trimming left V 7 bases short and J 7 bases short, with 17 bases between. Germline V gene sequence: CDR1 LNHDA, CDR2 SQIVND (reference sequence). CDR3 length: 14 amino acids. The CDR3 region is CASNGMGRGNTIYF. Written as DNA, the CDR3 is TGTGCCAGTAACGGGATGGGCCGCGGGAACACCATATATTTT.

J is TRBJ2-7 and V is TRBV7-9, with TRBD2 identical over 7 bases. The length of the CDR3 is 16 residues. The ends lost 6 bases at V and 0 bases at J; junction bases unmatched: 11. Germline lookup yields CDR1 SEHNR and CDR2 FQNEAQ (reference sequence). As DNA, the CDR3 is TGTGCCAGCAGACGGGGGGAAGCAGGGACCTCCTACGAGCAGTACTTC. Its translation is CASRRGEAGTSYEQYF.

The CDR3 here is CASSPHLAGQYNEQFF. The CDR3 region has the DNA TGTGCCAGCAGCCCCCACCTAGCGGGACAATACAATGAGCAGTTCTTC. The chain joins TRBV4-2 to TRBJ2-1, with 9 bases identical to TRBD2. V was pared by 4 bases and J by 4 bases, with 8 bases of the junction left unmatched. Germline-derived CDR1 and CDR2 are LGHNA and YNFKEQ. The CDR3 extends over 16 amino acids.

J is TRBJ1-2 and V is TRBV5-1, with TRBD1 as a possible D gene (6 bases). The germline gives CDR1 SGHRS, CDR2 YFSETQ. This CDR3 spans 16 amino acids. V shed 4 bases and J shed 2 bases, with 18 bases lying between them. CDR3 sequence reads: CASSPRGGGSNYGYTF. For the CDR3, the DNA is TGCGCCAGCAGCCCCCGCGGGGGGGGCTCCAACTATGGCTACACCTTC.

This clone showed up just a few times. The chain employs TRBV15 and TRBJ2-1, with TRBD2 matching over 12 bases. The CDR3 spans 15 residues. V shed 1 base, J shed 15 bases, and the junction held 10 bases outside the gene matches. Per the germline V gene, CDR1 is LNHNV and CDR2 is YYDKDF (reference sequence). The DNA of the CDR3 is TGTGCCACCAGCAGAGCCAGACTAGCGGGAGAGGTGCGGTTCTTC. Amino acid sequence: CATSRARLAGEVRFF.

The chain combines TRBV27 with TRBJ1-2, with TRBD1 matching over 11 bases. V trimming: 6 bases; J trimming: 3 bases; junction bases outside the gene matches: 3. CDR1 MNHEY and CDR2 SMNVEV come from the germline V gene (reference sequence). This CDR3 is 14 amino acids long. Written as DNA, the CDR3 is TGTGCCAGCAGGTGGACAGGGGGCGACTATGGCTACACCTTC. Its translation: CASRWTGGDYGYTF.